The 24 T cell receptor beta chains in this list originate from one sample, sequenced in a study of regulatory T cells in long-lasting Graves disease. Arm-PCR of CDR3 regions and iRepertoire HTBI primers were the basis on which TCR beta libraries were built. TCRdb passed the multiplex PCR reads through MiXCR, listing each CDR3 protein once. Found here are about 220,000 distinct CDR3 sequences, around 20% of them singletons; the top ten hold 12%. Noted time point: newly diagnosed GD, antithyroid drugs for less than 3 months. PBMC-extracted RNA yielded the TCR library. The sample was also reused in another study, on T cells in Graves' hyperthyroidism and ophthalmopathy.

Sequenced here: peripheral blood mononuclear cells (PBMCs), sampled at new diagnosis, from a patient treated with antithyroid drugs. The receptors were sampled from a woman aged 30 to 39 with Graves disease.

Many counts were recorded for this clonotype. This chain links TRBV9 with TRBJ2-7; 12 bases fit TRBD1. CDR1 and CDR2 (germline): SGDLS, YYNGEE. Losses at the gene ends were 2 bases for V and 1 base for J; bases not matched to a gene: 4. CDR3 length equals 16 residues. The CDR3 coding sequence is TGTGCCAGCAGCGTGGGACAGGGGGCAGGGTCCTACGAGCAGTACTTC. This sequence encodes CASSVGQGAGSYEQYF.

This clonotype was picked up many times. V gene TRBV30 combines with J gene TRBJ2-3; D perhaps matches TRBD1 (5 bases). The CDR3 has 15 amino acids. Germline V CDR1 and CDR2: GTSNPN, SVGIG (reference sequence). V lost 5 bases and J 1 base, leaving 16 bases between the germline ends. The CDR3 is CAWAELDIRTDTQYF. The CDR3 DNA is TGTGCCTGGGCTGAGCTGGACATACGCACAGATACGCAGTATTTT.

This clonotype was recorded many times. This chain connects TRBV30 to TRBJ2-1; no clear D. The V gene lost 0 bases and the J gene lost 1 base, with 10 bases spanning the gap. The CDR3 sequence is 15 residues long. In germline, CDR1 is GTSNPN, CDR2 SVGIG (reference sequence). In DNA, the CDR3 is TGTGCCTGGAGTGTAGATCCCGGGTCCTACAATGAGCAGTTCTTC. Its protein product is CAWSVDPGSYNEQFF. Full variable domain (rest looked up from reference TRBV30 and TRBJ2-1): SQTIHQWPATLVQPVGSPLSLECTVEGTSNPNLYWYRQAAGRGLQLLFYSVGIGQISSEVPQNLSASRPQDRQFILSSKKLLLSDSGFYLCAWSVDPGSYNEQFFGPGTRLTVL.

This clonotype was seen at least ten times. The J gene is TRBJ2-5, the V gene TRBV20-1; D not resolved. The CDR3 has 11 amino acids. Per germline, CDR1 DFQATT and CDR2 SNEGSKA (reference sequence). V lost 6 bases to trimming and J lost 1 base, with 6 bases between them. In DNA, the CDR3 is TGCAGTGCCACCTTCCAAGAGACCCAGTACTTC. Encoded protein: CSATFQETQYF.

This clonotype appeared many times. The gene calls are TRBV3-1 and TRBJ2-7, with D hard to call. This CDR3 spans 14 amino acids. V was pared by 2 bases and J by 3 bases, with 11 bases between. Germline loops: CDR1 LGHDT, CDR2 YNNKEL (reference sequence). CDR3 sequence reads: CASSQKAALYEQYF. Written as DNA, the CDR3 is TGTGCCAGCAGCCAAAAAGCCGCCCTCTACGAGCAGTACTTC.

The chain has TRBV12-3 or TRBV12-4 and TRBJ1-1, with TRBD1 identical over 8 bases. This CDR3 has 15 residues. Unmatched junction bases numbered 6, after V lost 2 bases and J lost 4 bases. The DNA for the CDR3 is TGTGCCAGCAGTTTAATCTCAGGGGGCATCACTGAAGCTTTCTTT. Protein: CASSLISGGITEAFF.

This clonotype has a count of ten or more. V and J are TRBV5-1 and TRBJ2-5; possibly TRBD1 for D (6 bases). The ends were cut back, 4 bases at V and 2 bases at J, with 12 bases in the middle. The germline V gene has CDR1 SGHRS and CDR2 YFSETQ. This CDR3 has 14 amino acids. For the CDR3, the DNA is TGCGCCAGCAGCATGGGACATTTACAAGAGACCCAGTACTTC. It yields the protein CASSMGHLQETQYF.

This chain joins TRBV2 and TRBJ1-5; 7 nucleotides line up with TRBD1. Per the germline V gene, CDR1 is SNHLY and CDR2 is FYNNEI. With 4 bases clipped from V and 5 bases from J, the junction kept 8 bases outside the gene matches. This CDR3 contains 15 residues. The CDR3 DNA follows: TGTGCCAGCAGTGGGGGTGGGCAGGGGGATCAGCCCCAGCATTTT. It translates to CASSGGGQGDQPQHF. The whole variable domain, filled in from reference TRBV2 and TRBJ1-5, reads EPEVTQTPSHQVTQMGQEVILRCVPISNHLYFYWYRQILGQKVEFLVSFYNNEISEKSEIFDDQFSVERPDGSNFTLKIRSTKLEDSAMYFCASSGGGQGDQPQHFGDGTRLSIL.

CDR3 sequence (DNA): TGTGCCAGTAGTACCTCTGGCGGGGGGGCCTGGGAGCAGTACTTC. Translating gives CASSTSGGGAWEQYF. The chain combines TRBV19 with TRBJ2-7; 9 bases agree with TRBD2. V lost 4 bases, J lost 7 bases, and 11 bases stayed unmatched. This CDR3 spans 15 amino acids. Germline-derived CDR1 and CDR2 are LNHDA and SQIVND (reference sequence).

The gene calls are TRBV12-5 and TRBJ2-3; D call uncertain. The CDR3 extends over 16 amino acids. The V end was cut by 1 base, the J end by 2 bases, with 13 bases between. CDR1 and CDR2 from the germline V gene are LGHNT and FRNRAP. DNA of the CDR3: TGTGCTAGTGGTTTGGGCACGTCACTACTCACAGATACGCAGTATTTT. It translates to CASGLGTSLLTDTQYF.

Ten or more counts support this clonotype. The rearrangement links TRBV5-1 to TRBJ2-1, with 7 positions matching TRBD2. CDR3 length: 13 amino acids. CDR1 and CDR2 (germline): SGHRS, YFSETQ. With V trimmed by 1 base and J by 6 bases, 1 base remained unmatched. The CDR3 DNA is TGCGCCAGCAGCTTGTGGACTAGCAATGAGCAGTTCTTC. Protein sequence: CASSLWTSNEQFF.

This clonotype was recorded many times. The chain carries TRBV13 and TRBJ2-7, with 8 positions matching TRBD2. V shed 5 bases and J 1 base; nucleotides not matched to a gene: 10. The CDR3 has 16 residues. Germline V gives CDR1 PRHDT, CDR2 FYEKMQ (reference sequence). CDR3 DNA: TGTGCCAGCAGCCCGATAACTAGCGGAATTTCCTACGAGCAGTACTTC. Translation: CASSPITSGISYEQYF.

This clonotype showed up many times. The V gene is TRBV5-1, the J gene TRBJ1-1, with TRBD1 as a possible D gene (5 bases). Trimming shortened V by 4 bases and J by 8 bases, and 18 bases separated the two germline ends. This CDR3 is 14 amino acids long. Germline values: CDR1 SGHRS, CDR2 YFSETQ. CDR3 residues: CASSPYPGGMEAFF. DNA of the CDR3: TGCGCCAGCAGCCCTTACCCCGGGGGTATGGAAGCTTTCTTT.

This clonotype was seen at least ten times. This sequence joins TRBV5-1 and TRBJ1-4; a possible D gene is TRBD1 (5 bases). This CDR3 is 17 amino acids long. Trimming removed 4 bases at V and 0 bases at J, with 16 bases between. The germline V gene has CDR1 SGHRS and CDR2 YFSETQ. Here the CDR3 reads CASSPEAGFATNEKLFF. The CDR3 DNA reads as TGCGCCAGCAGCCCGGAGGCAGGGTTTGCAACTAATGAAAAACTGTTTTTT. The variable domain in full, completed from reference TRBV5-1 and TRBJ1-4, reads KAGVTQTPRYLIKTRGQQVTLSCSPISGHRSVSWYQQTPGQGLQFLFEYFSETQRNKGNFPGRFSGRQFSNSRSEMNVSTLELGDSALYLCASSPEAGFATNEKLFFGSGTQLSVL.

The sample holds many counts of this clonotype. The chain has TRBV30 and TRBJ2-2; D is unresolved. With 6 bases removed from V and 2 bases from J, the gap between germline ends came to 10 bases. CDR1 is GTSNPN, CDR2 SVGIG, per germline (reference sequence). The CDR3 is 13 amino acids. The CDR3 here is CACPRPNTGELFF. The CDR3, as DNA: TGTGCCTGCCCCAGACCCAACACCGGGGAGCTGTTTTTT.

This clonotype was counted at least ten times. The J gene is TRBJ1-6, the V gene TRBV28; D is uncertain. V lost 5 bases and J lost 7, with 12 bases in between. CDR3 length: 14 amino acids. CDR1 MDHEN and CDR2 SYDVKM come from the germline V gene. In DNA form, the CDR3 reads TGTGCCAGCAGTGTCGGACCCGTAAATTCACCCCTCCACTTT. This sequence encodes CASSVGPVNSPLHF.

This clonotype was found a few times. The chain links TRBV6-1 to TRBJ2-1; 8 nucleotides agree with TRBD2. Germline V CDR1 and CDR2: MNHNS, SASEGT. The V and J ends lost 3 bases and 8 bases, in that order; junction bases with no gene match: 6. The CDR3 has 14 amino acids. CDR3 coding DNA: TGTGCCAGCAGTGACTCCGGGGGGGCCGATGAGCAGTTCTTC. It encodes CASSDSGGADEQFF.

This clonotype has ten or more counts. The genes are TRBV2 and TRBJ2-2; D may be TRBD2 (5 bases). Germline CDR1 is SNHLY and CDR2 is FYNNEI. Trimming removed 2 bases from V and 5 bases from J, with 12 bases in between. The CDR3 has 15 amino acids. The CDR3 nucleotides read TGTGCCAGCAGTGAACCAGCCCCGGGGACCGGGGAGCTGTTTTTT. It codes for CASSEPAPGTGELFF.

The chain uses TRBV6-1 and TRBJ2-2; 10 bases map to TRBD2. Germline-derived CDR1 and CDR2 are MNHNS and SASEGT. The trim removed 4 bases at V and 5 bases at J, leaving 4 bases unmatched. The CDR3 is 15 amino acids. CDR3 protein: CASSVGTSATGELFF. As DNA, the CDR3 is TGTGCCAGCAGTGTAGGGACTAGCGCAACCGGGGAGCTGTTTTTT.

Ten or more counts support this clonotype. The chain uses TRBV4-1 and TRBJ2-3, with D hard to call. There are 15 residues in the CDR3. Germline CDR1 and CDR2: MGHRA and YSYEKL. Trimming took 4 bases from V and 1 from J, leaving 12 bases between them. This CDR3 reads CASSPVPPGTDTQYF. In DNA, the CDR3 is TGCGCCAGCAGCCCAGTCCCCCCGGGCACAGATACGCAGTATTTT.

This clonotype was counted at least ten times. The V call is TRBV28, the J call TRBJ1-5, with D tentatively TRBD1 (6 bases). The ends were cut back, 8 bases at V and 0 bases at J, with 8 bases in the middle. CDR3 size: 13 residues. Germline V gene sequence: CDR1 MDHEN, CDR2 SYDVKM. The CDR3 nucleotides are TGTGCCAGCGACAGGAATAGCAATCAGCCCCAGCATTTT. Its translation is CASDRNSNQPQHF.

This clonotype was seen at least ten times. This rearrangement joins TRBV11-2 to TRBJ2-2; 9 nucleotides agree with TRBD2. The V and J ends lost 2 bases and 6 bases, in that order; junction bases with no gene match: 10. The CDR3 contains 17 residues. Germline CDR1 SGHAT, CDR2 FQNNGV. The CDR3: CASSLMGVAGGPGELFF. CDR3 nucleotide sequence: TGTGCCAGCAGCTTAATGGGGGTCGCGGGGGGGCCCGGGGAGCTGTTTTTT.

A few counts support this clonotype. CDR3 loop: CASSQERLAVYEQYF. CDR3 nucleotide sequence: TGCGCCAGCAGCCAAGAGAGACTAGCGGTCTACGAGCAGTACTTC. The genes are TRBV4-1 and TRBJ2-7, with 9 bases identical to TRBD2. The ends lost 0 bases at V and 3 bases at J; junction bases unmatched: 3. The CDR3 extends over 15 amino acids. Germline V gives CDR1 MGHRA, CDR2 YSYEKL.

This clonotype occurred many times. This chain joins TRBV30 and TRBJ1-4; D not resolved. The ends were cut back, 1 base at V and 1 base at J, with 4 bases in the middle. The CDR3 covers 13 residues. Germline V CDR1 and CDR2: GTSNPN, SVGIG (reference sequence). The CDR3 DNA reads as TGTGCCTGGAGTGCCGGAACTAATGAAAAACTGTTTTTT. It codes for CAWSAGTNEKLFF.